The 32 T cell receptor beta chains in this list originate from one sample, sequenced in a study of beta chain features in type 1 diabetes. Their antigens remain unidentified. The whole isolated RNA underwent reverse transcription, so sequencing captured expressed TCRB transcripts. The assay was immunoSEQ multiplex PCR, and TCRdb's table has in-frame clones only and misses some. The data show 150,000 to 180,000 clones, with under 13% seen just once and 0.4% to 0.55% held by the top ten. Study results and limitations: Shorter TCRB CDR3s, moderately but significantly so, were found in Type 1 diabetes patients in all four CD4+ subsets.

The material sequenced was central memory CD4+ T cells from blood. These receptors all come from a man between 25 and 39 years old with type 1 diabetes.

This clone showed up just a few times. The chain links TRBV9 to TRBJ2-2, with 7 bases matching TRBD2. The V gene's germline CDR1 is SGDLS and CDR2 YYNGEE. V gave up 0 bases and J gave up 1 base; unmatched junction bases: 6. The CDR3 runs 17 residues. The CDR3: CASSVGETSLNTGELFF. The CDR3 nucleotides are TGTGCCAGCAGCGTAGGGGAGACTAGCCTGAACACCGGGGAGCTGTTTTTT.

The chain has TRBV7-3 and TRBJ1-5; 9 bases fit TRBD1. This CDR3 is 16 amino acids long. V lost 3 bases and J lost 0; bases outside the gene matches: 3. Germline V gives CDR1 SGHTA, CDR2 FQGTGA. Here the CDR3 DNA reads TGTGCCAGCAGCTTCGCGACAGGGGGTAGCAATCAGCCCCAGCATTTT. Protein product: CASSFATGGSNQPQHF.

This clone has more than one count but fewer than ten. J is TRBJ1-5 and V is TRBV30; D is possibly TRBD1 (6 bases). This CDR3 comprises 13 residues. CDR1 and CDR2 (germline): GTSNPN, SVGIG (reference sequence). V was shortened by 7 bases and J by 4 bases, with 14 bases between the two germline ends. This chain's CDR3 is CAYQGSPNQPQHF. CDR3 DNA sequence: TGTGCCTACCAGGGGTCCCCGAATCAGCCCCAGCATTTT.

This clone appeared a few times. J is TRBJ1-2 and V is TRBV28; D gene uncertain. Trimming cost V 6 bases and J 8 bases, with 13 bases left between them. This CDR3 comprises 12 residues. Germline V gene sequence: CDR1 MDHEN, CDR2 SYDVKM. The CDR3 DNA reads TGTGCCAGCAGAGCAGCGCACGGGGGCTACACCTTC. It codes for CASRAAHGGYTF.

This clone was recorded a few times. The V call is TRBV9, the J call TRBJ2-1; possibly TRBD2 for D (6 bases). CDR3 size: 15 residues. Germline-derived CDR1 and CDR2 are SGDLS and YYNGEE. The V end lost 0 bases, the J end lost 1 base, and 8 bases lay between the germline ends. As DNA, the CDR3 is TGTGCCAGCAGCGTAGGGGACTCTTCCTACAATGAGCAGTTCTTC. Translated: CASSVGDSSYNEQFF.

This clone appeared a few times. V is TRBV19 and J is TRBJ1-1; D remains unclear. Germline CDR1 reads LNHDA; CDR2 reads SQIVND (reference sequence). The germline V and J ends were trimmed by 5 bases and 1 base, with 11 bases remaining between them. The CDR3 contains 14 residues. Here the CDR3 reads CASSDNGQNTEAFF. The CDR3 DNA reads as TGTGCCAGTAGTGACAATGGCCAGAACACTGAAGCTTTCTTT.

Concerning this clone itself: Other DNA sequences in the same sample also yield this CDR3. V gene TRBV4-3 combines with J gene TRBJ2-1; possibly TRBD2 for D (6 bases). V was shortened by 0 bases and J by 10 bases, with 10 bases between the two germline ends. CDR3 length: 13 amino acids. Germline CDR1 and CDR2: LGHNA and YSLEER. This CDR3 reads CASSQDRGREQFF. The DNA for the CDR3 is TGCGCCAGCAGCCAAGATCGAGGGAGGGAGCAGTTCTTC.

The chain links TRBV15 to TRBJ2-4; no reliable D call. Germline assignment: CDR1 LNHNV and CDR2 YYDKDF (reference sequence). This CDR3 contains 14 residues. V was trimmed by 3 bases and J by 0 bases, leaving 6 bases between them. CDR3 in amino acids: CATSSELAKNIQYF. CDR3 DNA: TGTGCCACCAGCAGCGAGCTAGCCAAAAACATTCAGTACTTC.

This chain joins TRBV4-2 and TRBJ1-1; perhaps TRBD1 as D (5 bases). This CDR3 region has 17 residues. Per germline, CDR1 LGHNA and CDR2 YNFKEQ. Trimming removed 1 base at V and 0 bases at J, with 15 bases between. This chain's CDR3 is CASSQGQGLTMNTEAFF. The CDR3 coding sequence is TGTGCCAGCAGCCAAGGGCAGGGCCTCACCATGAACACTGAAGCTTTCTTT.

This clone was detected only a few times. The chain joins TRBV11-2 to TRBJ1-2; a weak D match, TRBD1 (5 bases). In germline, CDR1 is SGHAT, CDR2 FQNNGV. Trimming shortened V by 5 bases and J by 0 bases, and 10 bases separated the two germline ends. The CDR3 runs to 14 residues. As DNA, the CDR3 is TGTGCCAGCAGCGGGCGGACATCTAACTATGGCTACACCTTC. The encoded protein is CASSGRTSNYGYTF.

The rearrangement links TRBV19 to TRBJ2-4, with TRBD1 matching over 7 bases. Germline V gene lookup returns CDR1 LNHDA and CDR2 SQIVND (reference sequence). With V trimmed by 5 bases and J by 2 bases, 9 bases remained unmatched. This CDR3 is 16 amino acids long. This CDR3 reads CASSPTGMGTKNIQYF. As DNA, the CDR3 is TGTGCCAGTAGTCCGACAGGGATGGGGACCAAAAACATTCAGTACTTC.

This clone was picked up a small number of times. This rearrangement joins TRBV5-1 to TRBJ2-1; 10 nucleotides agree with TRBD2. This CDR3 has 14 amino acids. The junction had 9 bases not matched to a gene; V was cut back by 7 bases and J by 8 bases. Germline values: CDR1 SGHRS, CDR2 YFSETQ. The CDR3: CASRLTSGIDEQFF. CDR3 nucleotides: TGCGCCAGCCGACTAACTAGCGGGATTGATGAGCAGTTCTTC.

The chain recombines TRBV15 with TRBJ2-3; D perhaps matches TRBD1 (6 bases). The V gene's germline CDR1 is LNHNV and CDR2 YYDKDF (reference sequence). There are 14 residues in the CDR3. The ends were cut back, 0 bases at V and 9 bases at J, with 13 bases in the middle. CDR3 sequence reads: CATSRDRGMLTQYF. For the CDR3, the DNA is TGTGCCACCAGCAGAGATAGGGGGATGCTAACGCAGTATTTT.

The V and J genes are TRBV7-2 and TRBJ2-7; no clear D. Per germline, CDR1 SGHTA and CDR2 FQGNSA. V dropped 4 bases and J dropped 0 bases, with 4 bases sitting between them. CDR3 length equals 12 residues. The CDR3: CASSSSSYEQYF. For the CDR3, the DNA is TGTGCCAGCAGCTCGAGCTCCTACGAGCAGTACTTC. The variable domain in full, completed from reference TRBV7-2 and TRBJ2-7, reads GAGVSQSPSNKVTEKGKDVELRCDPISGHTALYWYRQSLGQGLEFLIYFQGNSAPDKSGLPSDRFSAERTGGSVSTLTIQRTQQEDSAVYLCASSSSSYEQYFGPGTRLTVT.

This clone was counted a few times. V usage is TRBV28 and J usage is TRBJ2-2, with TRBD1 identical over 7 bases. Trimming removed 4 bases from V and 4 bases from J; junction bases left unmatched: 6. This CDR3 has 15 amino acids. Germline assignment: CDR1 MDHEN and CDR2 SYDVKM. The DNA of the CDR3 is TGTGCCAGCAGTTCGCCGGGACAGCCCACCGGGGAGCTGTTTTTT. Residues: CASSSPGQPTGELFF.

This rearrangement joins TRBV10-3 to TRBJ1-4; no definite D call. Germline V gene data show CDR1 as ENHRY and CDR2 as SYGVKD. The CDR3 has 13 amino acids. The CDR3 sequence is CASAAGRREKLFF. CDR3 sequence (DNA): TGTGCAAGCGCGGCGGGAAGGCGCGAAAAACTGTTTTTT.

CDR3 region: CASSVGGSGDTFPEQYF. The DNA of the CDR3 is TGTGCCAGCAGCGTAGGAGGTAGCGGGGATACCTTCCCCGAGCAGTACTTC. V and J are TRBV9 and TRBJ2-7; 8 positions match TRBD2. The CDR3 loop spans 17 amino acids. Germline V CDR1 and CDR2: SGDLS, YYNGEE. V shed 0 bases, J shed 6 bases, and the junction held 14 bases outside the gene matches.

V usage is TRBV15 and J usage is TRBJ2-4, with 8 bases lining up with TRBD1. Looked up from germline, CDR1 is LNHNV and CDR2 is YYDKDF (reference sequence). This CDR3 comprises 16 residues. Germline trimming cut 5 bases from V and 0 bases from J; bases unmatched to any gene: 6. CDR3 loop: CATSSYRGLAKNIQYF. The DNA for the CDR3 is TGTGCCACCAGCTCATACAGGGGGTTAGCCAAAAACATTCAGTACTTC.

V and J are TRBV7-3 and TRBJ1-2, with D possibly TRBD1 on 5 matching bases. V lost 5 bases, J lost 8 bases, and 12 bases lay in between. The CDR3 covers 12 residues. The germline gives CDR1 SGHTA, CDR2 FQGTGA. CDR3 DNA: TGTGCCAGCAGCACCGGGGGTGGGGGCTACACCTTC. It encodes CASSTGGGGYTF. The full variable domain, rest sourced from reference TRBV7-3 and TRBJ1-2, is GAGVSQTPSNKVTEKGKYVELRCDPISGHTALYWYRQSLGQGPEFLIYFQGTGAADDSGLPNDRFFAVRPEGSVSTLKIQRTERGDSAVYLCASSTGGGGYTFGSGTRLTVV.

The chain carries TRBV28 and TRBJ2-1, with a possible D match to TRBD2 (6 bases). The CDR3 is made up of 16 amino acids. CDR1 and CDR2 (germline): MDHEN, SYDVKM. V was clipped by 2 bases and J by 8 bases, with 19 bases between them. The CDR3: CASSLTLGKGGDEQFF. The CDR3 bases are TGTGCCAGCAGTTTAACCTTAGGAAAAGGAGGGGATGAGCAGTTCTTC.

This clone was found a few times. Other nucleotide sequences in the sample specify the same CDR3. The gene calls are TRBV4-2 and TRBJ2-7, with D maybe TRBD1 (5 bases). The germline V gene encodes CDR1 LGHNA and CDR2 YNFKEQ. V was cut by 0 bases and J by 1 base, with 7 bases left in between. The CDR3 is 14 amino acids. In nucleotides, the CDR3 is TGTGCCAGCAGCCAAGATACAGGTTCCTACGAGCAGTACTTC. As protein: CASSQDTGSYEQYF.

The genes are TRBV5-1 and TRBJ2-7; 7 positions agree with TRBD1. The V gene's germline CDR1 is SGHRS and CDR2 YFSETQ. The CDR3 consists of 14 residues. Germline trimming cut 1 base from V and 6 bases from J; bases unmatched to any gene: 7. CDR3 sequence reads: CASSLRGGEGEQYF. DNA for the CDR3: TGCGCCAGCAGCTTGAGAGGGGGCGAGGGCGAGCAGTACTTC.

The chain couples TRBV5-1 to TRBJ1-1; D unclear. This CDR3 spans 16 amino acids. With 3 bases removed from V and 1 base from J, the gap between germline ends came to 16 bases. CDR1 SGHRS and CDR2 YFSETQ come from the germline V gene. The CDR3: CASSYTSGPENTEAFF. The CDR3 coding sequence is TGCGCCAGCAGCTACACGAGCGGGCCCGAGAACACTGAAGCTTTCTTT.

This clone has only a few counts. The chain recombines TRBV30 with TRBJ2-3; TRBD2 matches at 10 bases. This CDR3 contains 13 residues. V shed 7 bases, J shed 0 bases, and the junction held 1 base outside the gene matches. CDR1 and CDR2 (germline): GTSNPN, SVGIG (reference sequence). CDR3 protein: CALLAGSTDTQYF. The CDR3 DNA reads TGTGCCTTACTAGCGGGGAGCACAGATACGCAGTATTTT.

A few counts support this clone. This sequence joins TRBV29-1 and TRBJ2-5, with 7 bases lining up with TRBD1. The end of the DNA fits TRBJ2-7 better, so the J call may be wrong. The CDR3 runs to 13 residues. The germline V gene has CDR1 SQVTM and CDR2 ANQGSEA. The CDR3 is CSVGHRQGYEQYF. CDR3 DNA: TGCAGCGTCGGGCACCGACAGGGATACGAGCAGTACTTC.

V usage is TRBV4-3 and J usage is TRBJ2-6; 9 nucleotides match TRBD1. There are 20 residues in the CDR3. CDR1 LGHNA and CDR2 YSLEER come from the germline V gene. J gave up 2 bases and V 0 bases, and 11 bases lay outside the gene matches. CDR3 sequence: CASSQEPAGQGWAGANVLTF. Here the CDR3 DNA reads TGCGCCAGCAGCCAAGAGCCAGCGGGACAGGGTTGGGCTGGGGCCAACGTCCTGACTTTC.

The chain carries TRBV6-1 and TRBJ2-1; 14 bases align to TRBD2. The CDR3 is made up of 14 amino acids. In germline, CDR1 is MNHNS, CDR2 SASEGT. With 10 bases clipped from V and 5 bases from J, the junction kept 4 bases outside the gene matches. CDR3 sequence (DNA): TGTGCCACCAGGACTAGCGGGGGGAACAATGAGCAGTTCTTC. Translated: CATRTSGGNNEQFF.

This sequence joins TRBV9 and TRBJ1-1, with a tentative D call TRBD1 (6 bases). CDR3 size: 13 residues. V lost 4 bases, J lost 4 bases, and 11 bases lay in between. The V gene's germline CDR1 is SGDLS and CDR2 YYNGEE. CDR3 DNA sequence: TGTGCCAGCAGCCCAGGGGCCAGCACTGAAGCTTTCTTT. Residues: CASSPGASTEAFF. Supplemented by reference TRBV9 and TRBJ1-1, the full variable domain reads DSGVTQTPKHLITATGQRVTLRCSPRSGDLSVYWYQQSLDQGLQFLIQYYNGEERAKGNILERFSAQQFPDLHSELNLSSLELGDSALYFCASSPGASTEAFFGQGTRLTVV.

This chain's CDR3 is CASSGTGFYGYTF. The CDR3 DNA sequence: TGTGCCAGCAGCGGGACAGGGTTTTATGGCTACACCTTC. J is TRBJ1-2 and V is TRBV25-1, with 9 bases aligning to TRBD1. Trimming at V came to 6 bases and at J to 5 bases, leaving 4 bases not matched to a gene. Looked up from germline, CDR1 is MGHDK and CDR2 is SYGVNS. CDR3 length: 13 amino acids.

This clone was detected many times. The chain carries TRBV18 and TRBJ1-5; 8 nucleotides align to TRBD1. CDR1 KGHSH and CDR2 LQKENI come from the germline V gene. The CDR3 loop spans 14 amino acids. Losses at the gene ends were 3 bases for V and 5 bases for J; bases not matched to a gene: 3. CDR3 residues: CASSPETGDQPQHF. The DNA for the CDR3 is TGTGCCAGCTCACCGGAGACAGGGGATCAGCCCCAGCATTTT.

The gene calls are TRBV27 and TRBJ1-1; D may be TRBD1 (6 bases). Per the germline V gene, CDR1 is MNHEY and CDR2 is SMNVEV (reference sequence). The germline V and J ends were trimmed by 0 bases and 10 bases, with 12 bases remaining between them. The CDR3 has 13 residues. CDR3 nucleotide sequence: TGTGCCAGCAGTTTATCAAAGGGGGACCGAGCTTTCTTT. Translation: CASSLSKGDRAFF.

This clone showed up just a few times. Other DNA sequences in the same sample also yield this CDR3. The CDR3 nucleotides are TGTGCCAGCTCAGACTCTCAAGAGACCCAGTACTTC. Its translation: CASSDSQETQYF. The V gene is TRBV18, the J gene TRBJ2-5; D remains ambiguous. In germline, CDR1 is KGHSH, CDR2 LQKENI. The CDR3 covers 12 residues. V gave up 5 bases and J gave up 2 bases, with 6 bases separating them.